This T cell receptor beta chain was sequenced for a study of T cell responses to AZD1222 COVID-19 vaccine (dated by TCRdb to about 2021). For the study in its entirety: A total of 230 to 250 trial participants underwent TCR sequencing, of whom more than 200 had received two doses of AZD1222 and around 26 had received two doses of the MenACWY control vaccine. Trial participants were enrolled by age into 18-55, 56-69 and 70-plus year subgroups, with roughly 160, 29 and 62 TCR-sequenced participants respectively.

Beyond this particular receptor, the publication reports: The 56-69-year group was small, and its depth increase did not reach significance, likely because of low power. A significant rise in spike-specific TCR breadth and depth was observed after two AZD1222 doses relative to day 0 and relative to MenACWY recipients. Because no samples from the day 14 peak response were available, repertoires could be characterized only after the peak T cell response. The vaccine-associated CD4 TCRs covered the entire spike protein, and the dominant responses fell in regions 160-218 and 743-854. Participants were mostly white British, with more females than males. The authors suggested clonal diversity may have been underestimated. Conclusions about previously exposed vaccinees were limited because only six AZD1222 recipients were SARS-CoV-2 seropositive at baseline. Nearly half of unique spike-specific TCRs reportedly recognized epitopes outside regions mutated in the B.1.351 and B.1.1.7 variants.

Reading the label with the study, this specimen's time point is: about 28 days (+/-7) after the second vaccine dose. Because spike-specific TCR depth and breadth did not differ between the two schedules, AZD1222 recipients who got a second dose at roughly 4 weeks were pooled with those who got a second dose at roughly 12 weeks. Samples from vaccinated people were obtained from the UK trials COV001 and COV002, which included a single-blind randomized controlled phase 2/3 trial of AZD1222 (ChAdOx1 nCoV-19) in healthy adults. Trial participant PBMC samples were collected at day 0 and day 28 after the second dose for TCRbeta chain sequencing. On this clone: This receptor's antigen is unknown. The record has no base qualities; no much larger clone is one base away.

Measured from the cysteine to the phenylalanine, the CDR3 is 13 residues long. The only DNA kept is the CDR3, 39 bases in frame from the first base. V loses 5 bases of germline sequence and J loses 1 base, and the interval between the two ends is 8 bases. The CDR3 regions of human TCRbeta chains were subjected to immunosequencing. Per the original workflow: Repertoire TCRs were matched against a reference library of SARS-CoV-2-specific TCRs generated with the MIRA antigen-specificity platform. Breadth was defined as the fraction of unique TCRs that were SARS-CoV-2-associated, and depth was defined as the fraction of total T cells that were SARS-CoV-2-associated. Each spike-specific TCR was assigned to its reactive spike region and to a CD4 or CD8 class using the MIRA data. Log10-transformed breadth and depth values were compared by one-way ANOVA with Sidak's multiple comparisons tests. Held by TCRdb, this immuneACCESS table contains in-frame sequences only and omits some clones. Under half of the omission traces to an unresolved V gene where checked; the cause of the rest is unknown. V, J and clone size derive from that table, while D and trimming were established from the DNA sequence. Counted in this sample were around 150,000 clones; around 90% of them appeared once. Jointly, the top ten make up 1.3% of the sample.

This receptor was identified in an adult who received the AZD1222 COVID-19 vaccine. The rearrangement joined TRBV12-3 or TRBV12-4 to TRBJ1-1, with a weak D call of TRBD1 (5 bases match). The source was peripheral blood, collected 28 days after the second AZD1222 dose. The CDR3 protein is CASSRGENTEAFF. Here is the DNA: TGTGCCAGCAGTAGGGGTGAGAACACTGAAGCTTTCTTT.